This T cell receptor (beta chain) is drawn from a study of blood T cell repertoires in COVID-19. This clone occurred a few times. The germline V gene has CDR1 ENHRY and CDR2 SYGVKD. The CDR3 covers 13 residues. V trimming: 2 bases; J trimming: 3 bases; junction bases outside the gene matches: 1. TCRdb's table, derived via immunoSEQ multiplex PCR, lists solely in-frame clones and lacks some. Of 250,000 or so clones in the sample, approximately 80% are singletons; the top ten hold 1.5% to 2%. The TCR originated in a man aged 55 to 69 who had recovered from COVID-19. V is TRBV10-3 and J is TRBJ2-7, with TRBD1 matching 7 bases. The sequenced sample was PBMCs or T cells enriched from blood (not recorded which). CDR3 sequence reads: CAISETGDYEQYF. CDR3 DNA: TGTGCCATCAGTGAGACAGGGGACTACGAGCAGTACTTC.